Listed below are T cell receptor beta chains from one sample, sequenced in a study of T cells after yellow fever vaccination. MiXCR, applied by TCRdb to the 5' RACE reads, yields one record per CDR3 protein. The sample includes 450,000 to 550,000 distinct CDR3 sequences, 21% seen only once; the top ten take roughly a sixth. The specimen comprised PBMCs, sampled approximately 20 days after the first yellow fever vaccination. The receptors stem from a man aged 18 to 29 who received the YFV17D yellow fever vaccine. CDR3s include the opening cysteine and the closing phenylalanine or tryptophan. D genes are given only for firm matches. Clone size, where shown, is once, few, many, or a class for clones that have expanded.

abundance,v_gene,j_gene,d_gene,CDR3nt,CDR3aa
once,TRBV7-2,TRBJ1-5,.,TGTGCCAGCGGCTTAGTTCCGGACAATCAGCCCCAGCATTTT,CASGLVPDNQPQHF
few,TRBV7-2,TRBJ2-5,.,TGTGCCAGCAGCTTTGGGGGGACCCAGTACTTC,CASSFGGTQYF
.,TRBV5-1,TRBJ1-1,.,TGCGCCAGCAGCTTGGCCCAAGGGGACCTAGAAGCTTTCTTT,CASSLAQGDLEAFF
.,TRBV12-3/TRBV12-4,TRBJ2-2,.,TGTGCCAGCAGTTTAACGCGTTTGGCCGGGGAGCTGTTTTTT,CASSLTRLAGELFF
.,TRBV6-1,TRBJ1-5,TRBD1,TGTGCCAGCAGTCTGCTTCCCGGGACAGAATTTAGCAATCAGCCCCAGCATTTT,CASSLLPGTEFSNQPQHF
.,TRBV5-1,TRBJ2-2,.,TGCGCCAGCAGCTTGATGGGGTCCGGGGAGCTGTTTTTT,CASSLMGSGELFF
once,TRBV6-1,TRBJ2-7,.,TGTGCCAGCAGTCTCCTTTTGGTTTACGAGCAGTACTTC,CASSLLLVYEQYF
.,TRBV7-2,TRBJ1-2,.,TGTGCCAGCAGCTTTATAACAGGACAAAACTATGGCTACACCTTC,CASSFITGQNYGYTF
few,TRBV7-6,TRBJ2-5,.,TGTGCCAGCACTTCCTGGGGGGTAGAGACCCAGTACTTC,CASTSWGVETQYF
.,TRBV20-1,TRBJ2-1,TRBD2,TGCAGTGCCCCAACCGGGACTAGCGGGGCGGAGCAGTTCTTC,CSAPTGTSGAEQFF
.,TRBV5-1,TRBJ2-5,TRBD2,TGCGCCAGCAGCCTCGTTAGCGGGGGGCCGGGGGTTGAGACCCAGTACTTC,CASSLVSGGPGVETQYF
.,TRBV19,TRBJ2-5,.,TGTGCCAGTAGTGTTTGGGACTCCCATCAAGAGACCCAGTACTTC,CASSVWDSHQETQYF
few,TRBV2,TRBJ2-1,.,TGTGCCAGCACGTCGAGCTCCTACAATGAGCAGTTCTTC,CASTSSSYNEQFF
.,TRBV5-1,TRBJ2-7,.,TGCGCCAGCAGGCCCGGGACGGAGAGCTCCTACGAGCAGTACTTC,CASRPGTESSYEQYF
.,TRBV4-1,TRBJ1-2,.,TGCGCCAGCAGCCGTCACACAGAGGAGTCTGGGGGCTACACCTTC,CASSRHTEESGGYTF
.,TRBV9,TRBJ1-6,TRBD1,TGTGCCAGCAGCGCGGCGACAGGGAGTTCTACTTCACCCCTCCACTTT,CASSAATGSSTSPLHF
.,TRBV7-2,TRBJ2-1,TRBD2,TGTGCCAGCAGCCCGGGACTAGCGGGAAACAATGAGCCGTTCTTC,CASSPGLAGNNEPFF
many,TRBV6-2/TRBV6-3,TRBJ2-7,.,TGTGCCAGCAGCCCCGGGACGGTCTCCTACGAGCAGTACTTC,CASSPGTVSYEQYF
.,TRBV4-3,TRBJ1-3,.,TGCGCCAGCAGCCAAGATTTGAGAAACACCATATATTTT,CASSQDLRNTIYF
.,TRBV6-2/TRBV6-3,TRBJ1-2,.,TGTGCCAGCAGTTACGGGCTAGAGAAAGACTATGGCTACACCTTC,CASSYGLEKDYGYTF
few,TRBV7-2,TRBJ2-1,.,TGTGCCAGCAGCTTGGCCCCAAGTTACGGCTACAATGAGCAGTTCTTC,CASSLAPSYGYNEQFF
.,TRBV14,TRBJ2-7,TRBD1,TGTGCCAGCAGCCTATTAGGGACAGGGTACGAGCAGTACTTC,CASSLLGTGYEQYF
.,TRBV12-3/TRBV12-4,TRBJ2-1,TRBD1,TGTGCCAGCAGAGGACAGGGGTCCTACAATGAGCAGTTCTTC,CASRGQGSYNEQFF
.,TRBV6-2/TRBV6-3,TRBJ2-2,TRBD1,TGTGCCAGCAGGCGACAGGGGGACACCGGGGAGCTGTTTTTT,CASRRQGDTGELFF
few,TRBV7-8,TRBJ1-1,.,TGTGCCAGCAGCTTAGGACACTACACTGAAGCTTTCTTT,CASSLGHYTEAFF
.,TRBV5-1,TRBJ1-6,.,TGCGCCAGCAGCTCTTCGGGGAGCTCCTATAATTCACCCCTCCACTTT,CASSSSGSSYNSPLHF
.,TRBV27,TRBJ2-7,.,TGTGCCAGCAGTTCTAACAGAGGGGGCTCCTACGAGCAGTACTTC,CASSSNRGGSYEQYF